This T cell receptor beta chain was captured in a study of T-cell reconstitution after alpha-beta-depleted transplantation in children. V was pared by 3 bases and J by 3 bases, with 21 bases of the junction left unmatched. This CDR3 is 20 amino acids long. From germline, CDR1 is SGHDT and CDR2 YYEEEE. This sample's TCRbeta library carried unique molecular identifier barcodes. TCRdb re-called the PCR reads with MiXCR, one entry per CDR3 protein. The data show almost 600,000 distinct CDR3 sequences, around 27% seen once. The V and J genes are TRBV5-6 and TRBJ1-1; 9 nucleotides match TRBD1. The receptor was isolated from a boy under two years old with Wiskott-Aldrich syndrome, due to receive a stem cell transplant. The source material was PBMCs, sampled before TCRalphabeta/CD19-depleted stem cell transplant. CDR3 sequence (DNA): TGTGCCAGCAGCTGGGCGCCTAGGACCCGCCGGGACAGGGAGGACACTGAAGCTTTCTTT. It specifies CASSWAPRTRRDREDTEAFF.